This T cell receptor beta chain was captured in a study of shared clonotypes between healthy human individuals. Study-wide results and caveats: The small donor group covered limited genetic and exposure diversity. The generation probabilities recorded for non-shared clonotypes fell below those of clonotypes shared by all four donors. Researchers sampled blood only, noting tissue repertoires likely differ.

Caucasian adults living in Nashville, Tennessee, provided all samples. Of note for this clone: The antigen is unknown.

The germline V gene encodes CDR1 GTSNPN and CDR2 SVGIG (reference sequence). The CDR3 is made up of 12 amino acids. Trimming stripped 3 bases from V and 6 bases from J, with 10 bases between. The assay was immunoSEQ multiplex PCR, and TCRdb's table has in-frame clones only and misses some. The sample lists millions of clones; more than 90% were seen once. This clonotype originated in a young man in good health. The V call is TRBV30, the J call TRBJ2-3; D unresolved. Sequencing input: naive CD4+ T cells sorted from blood. Subset described: CD45RA+ positively selected. As DNA, the CDR3 is TGTGCCTGGAGACCCCGGACGGATACGCAGTATTTT. This sequence encodes CAWRPRTDTQYF.